The T cell receptor (beta chain) described here comes from a study of blood T cell repertoires in COVID-19. The overall study: PBMCs, B-cell-depleted T cells, or T cells provided the cDNA or gDNA that made up the material.

J gave up 1 base and V 0 bases, and 8 bases lay outside the gene matches. CDR1 is SGHRS, CDR2 YFSETQ, per germline. The CDR3 runs to 17 residues. In the original analysis: Estimation of nucleated cell counts was performed using reference gene primer amplification. Generated by immunoSEQ multiplex PCR, the TCRdb table keeps only in-frame clones and is missing some. V, J and clone size derive from that table, while D and trimming were established from the DNA sequence. There are about 150,000 clones in the sample; approximately 78% occur only once, and under 2% lies in the top ten. The TCR comes from an elderly man with acute or convalescent COVID-19. The sample consisted of peripheral blood. J is TRBJ1-1 and V is TRBV5-1; TRBD1 matches at 8 bases. The CDR3 nucleotides read TGCGCCAGCAGCTTGGTTCCAGGGGGCGCAGGGAACACTGAAGCTTTCTTT. Encoded protein: CASSLVPGGAGNTEAFF.